This record looks at one TCR beta chain sequence and its context. A single count supports this clonotype. This receptor's antigen is unknown. No much larger clone exists at a distance of one base, and base qualities are not known. A single read is weak support. This sample stems from a study of vaccination and CD4 T cells after COVID-19 (dated 2022 in TCRdb). For the study in its entirety: Convalescent patients had a positive SARS-CoV-2 result on nasal swab PCR, and of these patients, several had mild disease and one had severe disease. The convalescent cohort comprised six males and four females, including two Hispanic individuals, seven Caucasians, two Asians and one multiracial person. Participants got two doses of the Pfizer-BioNTech BNT162b2 vaccine (n=8) or two doses of the Moderna mRNA-1273 vaccine (n=2). Post-COVID blood samples from convalescent patients were collected a median of around 110 days after diagnosis, with a range of 35 to 161 days. Post-vaccine blood samples were obtained a median of approximately 70 days after the second vaccine dose, with a range of roughly 14 to 241 days. In around ten COVID-19 convalescent patients and 4 infection-naive healthy vaccine recipients, the spike-specific CD4+ TCR repertoire before mRNA vaccination was compared with the repertoire after mRNA vaccination. Overall study results and their limits: Of the vaccine-specific clones in convalescent patients, 304 of 307, or nearly all, reacted only to SARS-CoV-2 spike and did not cross-react with common cold coronaviruses. In convalescent patients, a median about 86% of post-vaccine SARS-CoV-2-reactive clones were detected only after vaccination, and vaccine-specific priming was suggested by this finding. The median count of SARS-CoV-2-reactive clonotypes went up from 21 after infection to 30 to 40 after vaccination, although the change was not significant. Only a relatively small number of convalescent patients were included in the study, and early timepoints following natural infection were not analyzed.

The convalescent patients' positive SARS-CoV-2 PCR tests fell between March and December 2020, which was before the Alpha, Beta and Delta variants emerged in the United States. Ficoll-Paque Plus gradient centrifugation was used to isolate PBMCs from whole blood, and the isolated PBMCs were then either used fresh or cryopreserved at -140C. Library construction relied on PCR. The listed sequencing device is Illumina iSeq 100. The authors' pipeline ran thus. Non-productive sequences were removed, and CDR3s that did not start with C, did not end with F or W, or were shorter than 7 amino acids were discarded. Levenshtein distances (stringdist) and unrooted phylogenetic trees (ape) in R version 3.6.1 were used to assess CDR3 homology. TCRdb passed the public sequencing reads through fastp at Q25 and MiXCR, retaining productive beta sequences. Every CDR3 protein is listed once, alongside the most common genes and DNA of its rows. None of the V and J calls come from the authors' own analysis; TCRdb made them. Here the sample has approximately 20,000 distinct CDR3 sequences; roughly 63% occur a single time. The ten largest make up around 1.1% of the sample.

From the cysteine up to the phenylalanine, the CDR3 has a length of 15 residues. The kept DNA is CDR3 alone, 45 bases in frame from the first base. Trimmed from V: 6 bases; trimmed from J: 4 bases; junction bases lacking a gene match: 5. The chain couples TRBV12-3 or TRBV12-4 to TRBJ2-1, with 11 bases aligning to TRBD2. The receptor was derived from a human donor who had recovered from COVID-19. The source material was CD4+ T cells from blood, sampled after SARS-CoV-2 vaccination. For the CDR3, the sequence is CASRTGTSGYNEQFF. The nucleotide sequence is given as TGTGCCAGCAGAACCGGGACTAGCGGATACAATGAGCAGTTCTTC.